These 21 T cell receptor beta chains were sequenced from one sample in a study of T cell responses to AZD1222 COVID-19 vaccine. The table came from immunoSEQ multiplex PCR; TCRdb's copy has only in-frame clones and leaves some out. The data hold under 200,000 clones, with about nine tenths observed a single time. The material sequenced was peripheral blood, taken on day 0 of AZD1222 vaccination. The receptors were gathered from an adult in good health.

The rearrangement uses TRBV14 and TRBJ2-7; 8 positions agree with TRBD1. This CDR3 has 17 residues. CDR1 is SGHDN, CDR2 FVKESK, per germline. V lost 0 bases to trimming and J lost 1 base; unmatched junction nucleotides: 8. CDR3 sequence: CASSQEVGQVNSYEQYF. The CDR3 bases are TGTGCCAGCAGCCAAGAGGTGGGACAGGTCAATTCCTACGAGCAGTACTTC.

This clone appeared a few times. The V and J genes are TRBV7-8 and TRBJ2-7; D possibly corresponds to TRBD2 (7 bases). Germline V CDR1 and CDR2: SGHVS, FQNEAQ. CDR3 length equals 14 residues. Trimming pared 0 bases from V and 6 bases from J, leaving 12 bases between. In DNA, the CDR3 is TGTGCCAGCAGCTTAGCGGGGGGGCCGGGCGAGCAGTACTTC. Translated: CASSLAGGPGEQYF.

The J gene is TRBJ1-1, the V gene TRBV28; weak D call: TRBD1 (5 bases). This CDR3 contains 17 residues. Germline assignment: CDR1 MDHEN and CDR2 SYDVKM. Trimming took 2 bases from V and 3 from J, leaving 19 bases between them. CDR3 coding DNA: TGTGCCAGCAGTTTACCCAGGGTTTTCGGGGGGGACACTGAAGCTTTCTTT. Translating it yields CASSLPRVFGGDTEAFF.

This chain connects TRBV6-2 or TRBV6-3 to TRBJ1-1; D gene ambiguous. V lost 4 bases, J lost 6 bases, and 24 bases lay in between. The germline gives CDR1 MNHEY, CDR2 SVGEGT. The CDR3 contains 17 residues. The DNA for the CDR3 is TGTGCCAGCAGTTCACATCCCCTCCAAGTGATAAGGGCTGAAGCTTTCTTT. It codes for CASSSHPLQVIRAEAFF.

This chain links TRBV3-1 (or the pseudogene TRBV3-2) with TRBJ1-1, with 7 positions matching TRBD1. This CDR3 spans 16 amino acids. Germline assignment: CDR1 LGHDT and CDR2 YNNKEL (reference sequence). J lost 2 bases, V lost 4 bases, and 10 bases had no gene match. The CDR3 is CASSRRQGRGNTEAFF. The CDR3, as DNA: TGTGCCAGCAGCCGTAGACAGGGTAGGGGAAACACTGAAGCTTTCTTT.

This chain joins TRBV5-6 and TRBJ1-5; a possible D gene is TRBD1 (6 bases). CDR3 length equals 17 residues. V was clipped by 0 bases and J by 0 bases, with 13 bases between them. The germline V gene has CDR1 SGHDT and CDR2 YYEEEE. The CDR3 region has the DNA TGTGCCAGCAGCTTGGCCGGGGGGGCCTATAGCAATCAGCCCCAGCATTTT. The encoded protein is CASSLAGGAYSNQPQHF.

This clone was recorded once. This chain joins TRBV28 and TRBJ1-1; D unresolved. Germline CDR1 and CDR2: MDHEN and SYDVKM. V was clipped by 7 bases and J by 1 base, with 13 bases between them. There are 14 residues in the CDR3. This chain's CDR3 is CASKIMSANTEAFF. The CDR3 DNA reads as TGTGCCAGCAAGATAATGTCAGCGAACACTGAAGCTTTCTTT.

The CDR3 protein is CASSLGTGWESDTQYF. The CDR3 DNA follows: TGTGCCAGCAGCTTGGGGACAGGGTGGGAGTCAGATACGCAGTATTTT. This rearrangement joins TRBV5-8 to TRBJ2-3, with 8 bases identical to TRBD1. The germline V gene has CDR1 SGHTS and CDR2 YDEGEE. Trimming removed 0 bases from V and 4 bases from J; junction bases left unmatched: 7. The CDR3 extends over 16 amino acids.

This chain joins TRBV6-5 and TRBJ1-2; D might be TRBD1 (5 bases). V lost 6 bases, J lost 2 bases, and 13 bases lay in between. The CDR3 runs 14 residues. From germline, CDR1 is MNHEY and CDR2 SVGAGI. CDR3 sequence reads: CASRKRQTNYGYTF. The CDR3, as DNA: TGTGCCAGCAGAAAACGACAGACGAACTATGGCTACACCTTC.

This clone is a singleton in its sample. This chain links TRBV6-1 with TRBJ1-5, with D possibly TRBD1 on 6 matching bases. V was shortened by 2 bases and J by 1 base, with 15 bases between the two germline ends. The CDR3 runs 17 residues. CDR1 MNHNS and CDR2 SASEGT come from the germline V gene. CDR3 coding DNA: TGTGCCAGCAGTGAAAGTAAGGGTCAGGGGAGCAATCAGCCCCAGCATTTT. Translating it yields CASSESKGQGSNQPQHF.

The gene calls are TRBV25-1 and TRBJ1-1; D not certain. CDR3 length equals 17 residues. Germline CDR1 and CDR2: MGHDK and SYGVNS. Deletions cut 5 bases from V and 0 bases from J, with 19 bases between. The CDR3 reads CASSQGEGYLMNTEAFF. For the CDR3, the DNA is TGTGCCAGCAGTCAAGGTGAAGGATACCTCATGAACACTGAAGCTTTCTTT. The complete variable domain, with remaining parts taken from reference TRBV25-1 and TRBJ1-1, reads EADIYQTPRYLVIGTGKKITLECSQTMGHDKMYWYQQDPGMELHLIHYSYGVNSTEKGDLSSESTVSRIRTEHFPLTLESARPSHTSQYLCASSQGEGYLMNTEAFFGQGTRLTVV.

CDR3 protein: CASSQARTAGYTF. The CDR3 DNA reads TGTGCCAGCAGCCAAGCCCGTACCGCTGGCTACACCTTC. This chain connects TRBV4-2 to TRBJ1-2, with D unresolved. Germline CDR1 and CDR2: LGHNA and YNFKEQ. Trimming pared 1 base from V and 7 bases from J, leaving 10 bases between. CDR3 length: 13 amino acids.

The chain employs TRBV5-4 and TRBJ1-1; D not resolved. With 0 bases removed from V and 1 base from J, the gap between germline ends came to 4 bases. The CDR3 contains 13 residues. Germline loops: CDR1 SGHNT, CDR2 YYREEE (reference sequence). CDR3 in amino acids: CASSLAPNTEAFF. In nucleotides, the CDR3 is TGTGCCAGCAGCTTGGCCCCGAACACTGAAGCTTTCTTT.

The chain has TRBV28 and TRBJ1-5; TRBD1 is a possible D gene (6 bases). There are 14 residues in the CDR3. V lost 1 base to trimming and J lost 4 bases, with 8 bases between them. CDR1 is MDHEN, CDR2 SYDVKM, per germline. This chain's CDR3 is CASSLYGTNQPQHF. CDR3 sequence (DNA): TGTGCCAGCAGTTTATACGGGACAAATCAGCCCCAGCATTTT.

This clone came up once. The V call is TRBV29-1, the J call TRBJ1-4; 11 nucleotides agree with TRBD1. Germline V gene data show CDR1 as SQVTM and CDR2 as ANQGSEA. V trimming: 6 bases; J trimming: 10 bases; junction bases outside the gene matches: 7. The CDR3 sequence is 13 residues long. CDR3 bases: TGCAGCGTCGACACGGGACAGGGGGGAAAACTGTTTTTT. Protein sequence: CSVDTGQGGKLFF.

This clone was observed once. The chain carries TRBV6-5 and TRBJ1-5; TRBD1 agrees at 8 bases. Germline trimming cut 6 bases from V and 9 bases from J; bases unmatched to any gene: 7. Germline V gene sequence: CDR1 MNHEY, CDR2 SVGAGI. There are 13 residues in the CDR3. In nucleotides, the CDR3 is TGTGCCAGCAGACCGGACAGGGCTCGGCCCCAGCATTTT. It yields the protein CASRPDRARPQHF.

This chain connects TRBV20-1 to TRBJ1-2; TRBD1 might be the D (6 bases). V shed 3 bases and J shed 2 bases, with 10 bases lying between them. The CDR3 is 13 amino acids. CDR1 and CDR2 (germline): DFQATT, SNEGSKA (reference sequence). CDR3: CSASTGMNYGYTF. In DNA, the CDR3 is TGCAGTGCTAGTACAGGGATGAACTATGGCTACACCTTC.

The count of this clone is one. The chain couples TRBV6-5 to TRBJ2-2; D may be TRBD2 (7 bases). Looked up from germline, CDR1 is MNHEY and CDR2 is SVGAGI. Deletions cut 8 bases from V and 2 bases from J, with 15 bases between. The CDR3 is 15 residues long. CDR3 protein: CASQGGGLNTGELFF. For the CDR3, the DNA is TGTGCCAGCCAGGGCGGGGGCCTCAACACCGGGGAGCTGTTTTTT.

The chain has TRBV28 and TRBJ1-6; TRBD1 agrees at 7 bases. There are 15 residues in the CDR3. J was trimmed by 8 bases and V by 4 bases; bases with no gene match: 8. Germline V gene lookup returns CDR1 MDHEN and CDR2 SYDVKM. The CDR3 reads CASSSTGRGDSPLHF. The CDR3 nucleotides are TGTGCCAGCAGTTCGACAGGGAGAGGAGATTCACCCCTCCACTTT.

V is TRBV24-1 and J is TRBJ2-1; 10 positions agree with TRBD2. CDR1 and CDR2 (germline): KGHDR, SFDVKD. V lost 7 bases and J lost 4; bases outside the gene matches: 6. The CDR3 extends over 15 amino acids. The CDR3, as DNA: TGTGCCACCAGGGCGGAGCGGGGGGGATACAATGAGCAGTTCTTC. Protein product: CATRAERGGYNEQFF.

The chain has TRBV2 and TRBJ2-4; D is unclear. This CDR3 contains 15 residues. Trimming removed 4 bases from V and 0 bases from J, with 10 bases in between. Germline CDR1 is SNHLY and CDR2 is FYNNEI. DNA of the CDR3: TGTGCCAGCAGTGTCAGTACCGTAGCCAAAAACATTCAGTACTTC. It translates to CASSVSTVAKNIQYF. Full variable domain (outside the CDR3, taken from reference TRBV2 and TRBJ2-4): EPEVTQTPSHQVTQMGQEVILRCVPISNHLYFYWYRQILGQKVEFLVSFYNNEISEKSEIFDDQFSVERPDGSNFTLKIRSTKLEDSAMYFCASSVSTVAKNIQYFGAGTRLSVL.